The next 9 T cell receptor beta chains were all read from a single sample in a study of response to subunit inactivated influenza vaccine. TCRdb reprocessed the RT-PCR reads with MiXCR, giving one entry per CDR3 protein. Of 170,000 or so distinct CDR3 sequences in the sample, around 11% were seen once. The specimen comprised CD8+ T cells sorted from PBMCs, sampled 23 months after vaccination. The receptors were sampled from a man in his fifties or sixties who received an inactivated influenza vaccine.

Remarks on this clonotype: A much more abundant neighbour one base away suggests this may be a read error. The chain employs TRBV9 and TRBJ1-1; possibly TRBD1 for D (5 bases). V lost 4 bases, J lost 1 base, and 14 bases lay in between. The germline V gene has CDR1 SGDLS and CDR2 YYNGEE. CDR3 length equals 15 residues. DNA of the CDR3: TGTGCCAGCAGCCCGCCGACAGTGAGGAACACTGAAGCTTTCTTT. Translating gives CASSPPTVRNTEAFF.

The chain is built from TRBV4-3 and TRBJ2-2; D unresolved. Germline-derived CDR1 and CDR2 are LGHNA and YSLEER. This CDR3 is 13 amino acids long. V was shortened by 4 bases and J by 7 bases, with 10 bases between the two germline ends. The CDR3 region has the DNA TGCGCCAGCAGCCGGGTTGAAGGCGGGGAGCTGTTTTTT. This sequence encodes CASSRVEGGELFF.

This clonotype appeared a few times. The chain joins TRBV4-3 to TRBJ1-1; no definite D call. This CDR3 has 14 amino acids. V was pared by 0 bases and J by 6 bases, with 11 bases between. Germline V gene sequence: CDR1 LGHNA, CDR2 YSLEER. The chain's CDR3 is CASSQEAASAEAFF. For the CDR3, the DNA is TGCGCCAGCAGCCAAGAAGCCGCTTCGGCTGAAGCTTTCTTT.

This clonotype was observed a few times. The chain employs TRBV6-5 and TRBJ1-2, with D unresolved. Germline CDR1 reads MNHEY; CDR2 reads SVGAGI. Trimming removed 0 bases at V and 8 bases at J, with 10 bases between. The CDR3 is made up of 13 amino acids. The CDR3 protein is CASSYSTDEGYTF. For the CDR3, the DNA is TGTGCCAGCAGTTACTCGACGGACGAGGGCTACACCTTC.

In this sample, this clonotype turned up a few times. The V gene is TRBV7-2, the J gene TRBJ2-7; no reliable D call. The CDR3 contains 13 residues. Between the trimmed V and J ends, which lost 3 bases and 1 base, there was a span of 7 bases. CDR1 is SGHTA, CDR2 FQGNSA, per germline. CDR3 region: CASSFYSSYEQYF. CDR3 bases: TGTGCCAGCAGCTTTTACAGTTCCTACGAGCAGTACTTC.

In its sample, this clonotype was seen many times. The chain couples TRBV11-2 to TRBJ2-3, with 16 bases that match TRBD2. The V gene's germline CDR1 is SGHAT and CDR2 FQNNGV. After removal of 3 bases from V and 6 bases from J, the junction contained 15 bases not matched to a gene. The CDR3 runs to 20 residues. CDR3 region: CASSFPISGLAGGPSDTQYF. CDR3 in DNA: TGTGCCAGCAGCTTTCCCATATCGGGACTAGCGGGAGGGCCCTCCGATACGCAGTATTTT.

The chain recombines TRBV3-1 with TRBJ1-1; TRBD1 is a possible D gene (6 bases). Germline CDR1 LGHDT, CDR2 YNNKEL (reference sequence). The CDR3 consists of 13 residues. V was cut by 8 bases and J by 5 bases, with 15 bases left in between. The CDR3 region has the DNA TGTGCCAGCTGCCGCAGGAGGGGGACTGAAGCTTTCTTT. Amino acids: CASCRRRGTEAFF.

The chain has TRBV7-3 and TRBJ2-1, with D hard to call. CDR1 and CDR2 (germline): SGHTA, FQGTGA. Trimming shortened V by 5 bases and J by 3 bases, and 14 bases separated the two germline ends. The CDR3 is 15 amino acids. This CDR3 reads CASSPSVADYNEQFF. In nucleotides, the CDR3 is TGTGCCAGCAGCCCTTCCGTGGCAGACTACAATGAGCAGTTCTTC.

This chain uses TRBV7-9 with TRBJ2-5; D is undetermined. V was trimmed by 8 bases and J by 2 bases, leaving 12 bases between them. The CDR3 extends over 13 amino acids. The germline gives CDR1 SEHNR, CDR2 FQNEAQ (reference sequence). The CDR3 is CASLPTLQETQYF. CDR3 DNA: TGTGCCAGCCTCCCAACTCTACAAGAGACCCAGTACTTC.